This T cell receptor beta chain comes out of a study of T cells in Graves' hyperthyroidism and ophthalmopathy. With 4 bases clipped from V and 6 bases from J, the junction kept 5 bases outside the gene matches. The CDR3 is 14 amino acids. Germline-derived CDR1 and CDR2 are LNHDA and SQIVND (reference sequence). This clonotype appeared many times. There were TCR beta CDR3 regions amplified from RNA transcripts. The study used the HTBI primer set for a first-round RT-PCR of the TCR CDR3. Each CDR3 protein gets one entry after TCRdb re-called the multiplex PCR reads with MiXCR. This sample has more than 500,000 distinct CDR3 sequences; roughly 14% occur once, and the top ten carry 3.5% to 4.5%.

The chain recombines TRBV19 with TRBJ1-5; 8 nucleotides line up with TRBD1. The sequenced sample was blood. This receptor was obtained from a middle-aged woman with Graves' ophthalmopathy. The CDR3, as DNA: TGTGCCAGTAGTACTACAGGGGGAGGTCAGCCCCAGCATTTT. Amino acid sequence: CASSTTGGGQPQHF.